This TCR beta chain was sequenced for a study of blood T cells in healthy people across ages. CDR1 is LGHDT and CDR2 is YNNKEL in the germline V gene (reference sequence). V lost 4 bases and J 6 bases, leaving 12 bases between the germline ends. CDR3 length equals 13 residues. No fewer than 7 million PBMCs went into each sample. Total RNA, at least 5.5 micrograms per sample, came from PBMCs. It was with a sample-barcoded 5' primer and a J-beta primer mix that a second PCR of roughly 6 to 12 cycles was run. Every sample gave at least 2.5 million paired-end reads containing CDR3. One entry per CDR3 protein, called by TCRdb with MiXCR from the 5' RACE reads. The data show some 1.6 million distinct CDR3 sequences, almost 35% seen once.

The sequence came from a young woman in good health. Sequencing used blood. The J gene is TRBJ1-2, the V gene TRBV3-1; D call uncertain. The CDR3 loop reads CASSPPVINGYTF. The CDR3 nucleotides read TGTGCCAGCAGCCCCCCTGTAATAAATGGCTACACCTTC.